These 32 T cell receptor beta chains originate from one sample sequenced in a study of identical twins. In TCRdb, the 5' RACE reads were re-called with MiXCR into one record per CDR3 protein. Of hundreds of thousands of distinct CDR3 sequences in the sample, approximately 25% were seen once. These data were also reused for a study on T cells expressing NK-cell markers.

Material for sequencing was CD4+ T cells sorted from blood. The source is a woman aged 18 to 35 in good health.

This clonotype was seen a handful of times. CDR3 residues: CASSQDPSGGSTDTQYF. In nucleotides, the CDR3 is TGTGCCAGCAGCCAAGATCCTAGCGGGGGTAGCACAGATACGCAGTATTTT. This rearrangement joins TRBV4-2 to TRBJ2-3; 10 bases are a match to TRBD2. The germline CDR1 and CDR2 sequences are LGHNA and YNFKEQ. The CDR3 sequence is 17 residues long. V lost 0 bases, J lost 0 bases, and 3 bases stayed unmatched.

The gene calls are TRBV7-9 and TRBJ1-4, with D hard to call. The CDR3 has 11 residues. In germline, CDR1 is SEHNR, CDR2 FQNEAQ (reference sequence). Trimming cost V 8 bases and J 8 bases, with 9 bases left between them. CDR3 DNA: TGTGCCAGCGGAGAACAGGAAAAACTGTTTTTT. Translation gives CASGEQEKLFF.

The rearrangement joins TRBV29-1 to TRBJ1-1; D is undetermined. The length of the CDR3 is 12 residues. The germline CDR1 and CDR2 sequences are SQVTM and ANQGSEA. V lost 7 bases to trimming and J lost 3 bases, with 12 bases between them. CDR3 bases: TGCAGCGCCGGAAGGAGGGACACTGAAGCTTTCTTT. Translation: CSAGRRDTEAFF.

The CDR3 protein is CASSLPPRDTQYF. The CDR3 nucleotides read TGTGCCAGCAGTTTACCCCCCCGCGATACGCAGTATTTT. The chain couples TRBV12-3 or TRBV12-4 to TRBJ2-3; no reliable D call. The CDR3 runs 13 residues. Trimming took off 2 bases at V and 6 bases at J, with 9 bases between the two ends.

The table lists this clonotype with a few counts. The chain couples TRBV29-1 to TRBJ1-2; D not resolved. The CDR3 contains 13 residues. The germline V gene has CDR1 SQVTM and CDR2 ANQGSEA. Deletions cut 4 bases from V and 7 bases from J, with 16 bases between. CDR3 nucleotides: TGCAGCGTTGGAAACCGGGCCCCCGGTGGCTACACCTTC. Translated, it gives CSVGNRAPGGYTF.

This sequence joins TRBV12-3 or TRBV12-4 and TRBJ2-5; TRBD1 matches at 7 bases. J was trimmed by 7 bases and V by 8 bases; bases with no gene match: 16. The CDR3 runs 15 residues. The chain's CDR3 is CASEGGGVGWGTQYF. Written as DNA, the CDR3 is TGTGCCAGCGAAGGGGGCGGAGTTGGGTGGGGGACCCAGTACTTC.

This clonotype was observed a few times. The genes are TRBV3-1 and TRBJ2-7; TRBD2 agrees at 8 bases. The germline V gene has CDR1 LGHDT and CDR2 YNNKEL (reference sequence). Losses at the gene ends were 1 base for V and 1 base for J; bases not matched to a gene: 3. The CDR3 covers 15 residues. The CDR3 nucleotides read TGTGCCAGCAGCCAAGCCGGGACTAGATCCTACGAGCAGTACTTC. Encoded protein: CASSQAGTRSYEQYF.

This clonotype has only one observation. This chain uses TRBV6-2 or TRBV6-3 with TRBJ2-1; 11 bases fit TRBD2. V lost 7 bases and J lost 9; bases outside the gene matches: 8. The CDR3 is made up of 14 amino acids. CDR1 and CDR2 (germline): MNHEY, SVGEGT. For the CDR3, the DNA is TGTGCCAGCACCAGACTAGCGGGAAGGGGTGAGCAGTTCTTC. This codes for CASTRLAGRGEQFF.

This chain connects TRBV6-5 to TRBJ1-1; the D is unclear. CDR3 size: 14 residues. Germline V gene data show CDR1 as MNHEY and CDR2 as SVGAGI. The V and J ends lost 3 bases and 1 base respectively, with 9 bases between them. The CDR3 loop reads CASSYGEGNTEAFF. The CDR3 nucleotides are TGTGCCAGCAGTTATGGGGAAGGGAACACTGAAGCTTTCTTT.

This clonotype has just one count. The chain couples TRBV3-1 to TRBJ2-1; TRBD2 aligns across 9 bases. Germline V gives CDR1 LGHDT, CDR2 YNNKEL (reference sequence). The V and J ends lost 11 bases and 7 bases, in that order; junction bases with no gene match: 21. The CDR3 runs to 17 residues. CDR3 in DNA: TGTGCCTGCACCCAAGATCGTAGTCCGCTAGCGGGGAATGAGCAGTTCTTC. This codes for CACTQDRSPLAGNEQFF.

This clonotype turned up a few times. This chain links TRBV7-9 with TRBJ2-1, with a tentative D call TRBD2 (5 bases). From germline, CDR1 is SEHNR and CDR2 FQNEAQ (reference sequence). Trimming removed 1 base from V and 10 bases from J, with 14 bases in between. CDR3 length: 14 residues. This CDR3 is CASSLVWSPGEQFF. CDR3 nucleotides: TGTGCCAGCAGCTTAGTGTGGTCCCCGGGGGAGCAGTTCTTC. Complete variable domain (other parts from reference TRBV7-9 and TRBJ2-1): DTGVSQNPRHKITKRGQNVTFRCDPISEHNRLYWYRQTLGQGPEFLTYFQNEAQLEKSRLLSDRFSAERPKGSFSTLEIQRTEQGDSAMYLCASSLVWSPGEQFFGPGTRLTVL.

This clonotype turned up a few times. The V and J genes are TRBV5-5 and TRBJ2-4; unclear D gene. Between the trimmed V and J ends, which lost 0 bases and 0 bases, there was a span of 7 bases. Looked up from germline, CDR1 is SGHKS and CDR2 is YYEKEE (reference sequence). CDR3 length equals 15 residues. The chain's CDR3 is CASSLDPTAKNIQYF. The CDR3 bases are TGTGCCAGCAGCTTGGACCCGACAGCCAAAAACATTCAGTACTTC.

This clonotype was seen a handful of times. The V call is TRBV9, the J call TRBJ2-5; D possibly corresponds to TRBD2 (5 bases). The length of the CDR3 is 13 residues. V shed 3 bases and J shed 4 bases, with 10 bases lying between them. Germline CDR1 reads SGDLS; CDR2 reads YYNGEE. This chain's CDR3 is CASSGRIGETQYF. CDR3 DNA: TGTGCCAGCAGCGGGAGGATAGGAGAGACCCAGTACTTC.

This chain connects TRBV6-1 to TRBJ2-7, with D tentatively TRBD2 (5 bases). Trimming left V 8 bases short and J 4 bases short, with 15 bases between. The germline CDR1 and CDR2 sequences are MNHNS and SASEGT. This CDR3 is built from 13 residues. Here the CDR3 reads CASRESGRYEQYF. The DNA of the CDR3 is TGTGCCAGCCGGGAAAGTGGTCGGTACGAGCAGTACTTC.

This clonotype was counted a few times. This chain links TRBV20-1 with TRBJ1-5, with D hard to call. This CDR3 has 12 amino acids. Germline CDR1 is DFQATT and CDR2 is SNEGSKA (reference sequence). Trimming stripped 5 bases from V and 2 bases from J, with 7 bases between. CDR3 nucleotides: TGCAGTGCTTCCAGGCGCAATCAGCCCCAGCATTTT. Residues: CSASRRNQPQHF.

The chain uses TRBV7-2 and TRBJ2-7; 9 nucleotides line up with TRBD2. The J segment lost 6 bases and the V segment lost 5 bases, leaving 5 bases of the junction unmatched. Germline V lookup: CDR1 SGHTA, CDR2 FQGNSA. The CDR3 has 13 residues. The CDR3 DNA reads TGTGCCAGCAGCGGCGGGAGGGCCGGCGAGCAGTACTTC. Protein product: CASSGGRAGEQYF.

There are a few counts of this clonotype. V gene TRBV20-1 combines with J gene TRBJ1-5, with a possible D match to TRBD1 (6 bases). CDR3 size: 15 residues. Trimming took off 2 bases at V and 7 bases at J, with 18 bases between the two ends. Germline-derived CDR1 and CDR2 are DFQATT and SNEGSKA (reference sequence). CDR3 bases: TGCAGTGCTAGAAACCTAGACAGGCTCTCCCAGCCCCAGCATTTT. It encodes CSARNLDRLSQPQHF.

This sequence joins TRBV2 and TRBJ2-1; TRBD2 aligns across 7 bases. The germline V gene encodes CDR1 SNHLY and CDR2 FYNNEI. J gave up 4 bases and V 2 bases, and 5 bases lay outside the gene matches. This CDR3 is 15 amino acids long. The CDR3 DNA sequence: TGTGCCAGCAGTGAAAGGGAGGGTCATTACAATGAGCAGTTCTTC. This gives the protein CASSEREGHYNEQFF. Full variable domain (outside the CDR3, taken from reference TRBV2 and TRBJ2-1): EPEVTQTPSHQVTQMGQEVILRCVPISNHLYFYWYRQILGQKVEFLVSFYNNEISEKSEIFDDQFSVERPDGSNFTLKIRSTKLEDSAMYFCASSEREGHYNEQFFGPGTRLTVL.

In this sample, this clonotype turned up a few times. The chain combines TRBV9 with TRBJ2-2, with D possibly TRBD1 on 7 matching bases. There are 15 residues in the CDR3. The V end lost 4 bases, the J end lost 4 bases, and 14 bases lay between the germline ends. Germline CDR1 is SGDLS and CDR2 is YYNGEE. The CDR3 bases are TGTGCCAGCAGCCAAACAGGGGAGGCCACCGGGGAGCTGTTTTTT. Protein: CASSQTGEATGELFF. The full variable domain, in which reference TRBV9 and TRBJ2-2 provide the parts outside the CDR3, is DSGVTQTPKHLITATGQRVTLRCSPRSGDLSVYWYQQSLDQGLQFLIQYYNGEERAKGNILERFSAQQFPDLHSELNLSSLELGDSALYFCASSQTGEATGELFFGEGSRLTVL.

This clonotype has more than one count but fewer than ten. The V and J genes are TRBV4-3 and TRBJ2-2; the match to TRBD2 covers 10 bases. V was clipped by 0 bases and J by 5 bases; unmatched bases: 9. The CDR3 runs 18 residues. Germline V CDR1 and CDR2: LGHNA, YSLEER. CDR3 in DNA: TGCGCCAGCAGCCAAGAAACCATAGCGGGAGGTGGGACCGGGGAGCTGTTTTTT. Translation: CASSQETIAGGGTGELFF.

The chain uses TRBV5-1 and TRBJ2-5, with D possibly being TRBD1 (5 bases). Trimming stripped 0 bases from V and 3 bases from J, with 9 bases between. The CDR3 totals 14 residues. The germline CDR1 and CDR2 sequences are SGHRS and YFSETQ. CDR3 amino acids: CASSLGPREETQYF. DNA of the CDR3: TGCGCCAGCAGCTTGGGGCCCAGGGAAGAGACCCAGTACTTC.

The chain links TRBV2 to TRBJ2-5, with 8 bases fitting TRBD2. The V gene end was trimmed by 5 bases and the J gene end by 2 bases; junction bases not matched to a gene: 4. The V gene's germline CDR1 is SNHLY and CDR2 FYNNEI. The CDR3 covers 14 residues. For the CDR3, the DNA is TGTGCCAGCAGTCGGGAGCGGGGGCAAGAGACCCAGTACTTC. Translation: CASSRERGQETQYF.

This clonotype turned up a few times. This chain connects TRBV29-1 to TRBJ2-1; D ambiguous. The CDR3 has 10 residues. Germline V gene lookup returns CDR1 SQVTM and CDR2 ANQGSEA. V dropped 6 bases and J dropped 8 bases, with 8 bases sitting between them. CDR3: CSVSLYEQFF. The CDR3 DNA follows: TGCAGCGTCAGCTTGTATGAGCAGTTCTTC.

Many counts were recorded for this clonotype. The chain combines TRBV12-3 or TRBV12-4 with TRBJ1-1; TRBD1 matches 7 bases. The CDR3 covers 15 residues. The trim removed 4 bases at V and 1 base at J, leaving 6 bases unmatched. In nucleotides, the CDR3 is TGTGCCAGCAGTTCACTCGGGACAGCGAACACTGAAGCTTTCTTT. Protein sequence: CASSSLGTANTEAFF.

The chain couples TRBV5-1 to TRBJ2-1, with TRBD2 matching over 10 bases. Unmatched junction bases numbered 10, after V lost 4 bases and J lost 6 bases. This CDR3 comprises 16 residues. The V gene's germline CDR1 is SGHRS and CDR2 YFSETQ. CDR3 residues: CASSPSGSGRANEQFF. DNA of the CDR3: TGCGCCAGCAGCCCCAGCGGGAGCGGGAGGGCCAATGAGCAGTTCTTC.

This clonotype was seen only a few times. This chain joins TRBV20-1 and TRBJ1-1, with a weak D call TRBD1 (6 bases). The germline V gene encodes CDR1 DFQATT and CDR2 SNEGSKA (reference sequence). The CDR3 has 13 residues. Trimming took 5 bases from V and 1 from J, leaving 11 bases between them. As DNA, the CDR3 is TGCAGTGCTGCACAGGGACAGAACACTGAAGCTTTCTTT. Residues: CSAAQGQNTEAFF.

In this sample, this clonotype turned up a few times. The gene calls are TRBV9 and TRBJ2-5, with 8 nucleotides matching TRBD2. The CDR3 is 15 residues long. Germline CDR1 and CDR2: SGDLS and YYNGEE. V trimming: 0 bases; J trimming: 3 bases; junction bases outside the gene matches: 4. CDR3 sequence: CASSVAPAGEETQYF. The DNA of the CDR3 is TGTGCCAGCAGCGTAGCGCCAGCGGGGGAAGAGACCCAGTACTTC.

This clonotype appeared a few times. A junction end diverges from the germline sequence, so it may reflect a read error. This chain links TRBV5-1 with TRBJ2-7, with unresolved D. The CDR3 runs 13 residues. Germline V CDR1 and CDR2: SGHRS, YFSETQ. The DNA for the CDR3 is TGCGCCAGCAGGTTGGAAAACACCCTCGAGCAGTACTTC. Protein: CASRLENTLEQYF. The variable domain in full, with the rest retrieved from reference TRBV5-1 and TRBJ2-7, is KAGVTQTPRYLIKTRGQQVTLSCSPISGHRSVSWYQQTPGQGLQFLFEYFSETQRNKGNFPGRFSGRQFSNSRSEMNVSTLELGDSALYLCASRLENTLEQYFGPGTRLTVT.

This clonotype was counted a single time. The chain is built from TRBV20-1 and TRBJ2-3; no clear D. The germline CDR1 and CDR2 sequences are DFQATT and SNEGSKA (reference sequence). This CDR3 has 15 residues. Trimming left V 5 bases short and J 2 bases short, with 17 bases between. CDR3 coding DNA: TGCAGTGCTCCCCGGGCGGTGGACGCCACAGATACGCAGTATTTT. It is translated as CSAPRAVDATDTQYF.

This clonotype was recorded many times. This rearrangement joins TRBV12-3 or TRBV12-4 to TRBJ2-7, with D uncertain. Trimming stripped 4 bases from V and 2 bases from J, with 9 bases between. This CDR3 is built from 13 residues. The CDR3 protein is CASSSRRAYEQYF. In DNA form, the CDR3 reads TGTGCCAGCAGTTCCCGAAGGGCCTACGAGCAGTACTTC.

This clonotype has only a few counts. This rearrangement joins TRBV29-1 to TRBJ2-7; D uncertain. This CDR3 is built from 14 residues. The V end was cut by 0 bases, the J end by 3 bases, with 12 bases between. Looked up from germline, CDR1 is SQVTM and CDR2 is ANQGSEA. The CDR3 DNA reads as TGCAGCGTTGAAGAAGGGAATCACCGCTACGAGCAGTACTTC. Encoded protein: CSVEEGNHRYEQYF.

The V gene is TRBV29-1, the J gene TRBJ2-3, with a tentative D call TRBD2 (7 bases). There are 14 residues in the CDR3. The germline V and J ends were trimmed by 1 base and 5 bases, with 13 bases remaining between them. Germline CDR1 reads SQVTM; CDR2 reads ANQGSEA. CDR3 residues: CSVEGTGREDTQYF. Here the CDR3 DNA reads TGCAGCGTTGAAGGCACAGGGAGGGAAGATACGCAGTATTTT.